The next 6 T cell receptor beta chains were all read from a single sample in a study of blood T cell repertoires in COVID-19. Data came from immunoSEQ multiplex PCR; TCRdb stores just in-frame clones and leaves some out. Altogether about 120,000 clones are present, 70% to 90% being singletons, with the ten largest covering 3.9%. The sequenced sample was peripheral blood. These TCRs come from a man in his 60s with acute or convalescent COVID-19.

Details on this clone: Other DNA sequences in the sample encode the same CDR3. The gene calls are TRBV28 and TRBJ1-2, with a weak D call TRBD1 (5 bases). V was trimmed by 3 bases and J by 1 base, leaving 6 bases between them. The CDR3 has 13 residues. Germline assignment: CDR1 MDHEN and CDR2 SYDVKM. The CDR3 here is CASSLQGNYGYTF. Here the CDR3 DNA reads TGTGCCAGCAGTTTGCAGGGTAACTATGGCTACACCTTC.

V and J are TRBV10-2 and TRBJ1-2, with D unresolved. Trimming removed 2 bases at V and 8 bases at J, with 9 bases between. The CDR3 consists of 12 residues. Germline V gene lookup returns CDR1 WSHSY and CDR2 SAAADI. In DNA form, the CDR3 reads TGCGCCAGCAGTGAGGTCCCCTTAGGCTACACCTTC. Translating gives CASSEVPLGYTF.

This clone was seen a handful of times. The rearrangement uses TRBV2 and TRBJ2-7; tentatively, D is TRBD2 (6 bases). Germline V gene sequence: CDR1 SNHLY, CDR2 FYNNEI. Trimming stripped 2 bases from V and 3 bases from J, with 17 bases between. This CDR3 is 16 amino acids long. The CDR3: CASSELASLASYEQYF. The CDR3 DNA sequence: TGTGCCAGCAGTGAACTAGCGTCTTTAGCCAGCTACGAGCAGTACTTC.

The V gene is TRBV24-1, the J gene TRBJ2-1; 12 nucleotides agree with TRBD1. Losses at the gene ends were 3 bases for V and 10 bases for J; bases not matched to a gene: 12. Germline V lookup: CDR1 KGHDR, CDR2 SFDVKD. The CDR3 contains 17 residues. CDR3 in amino acids: CATSDPRPGQGAKEQFF. CDR3 in DNA: TGTGCCACCAGTGATCCCAGACCGGGACAGGGGGCTAAAGAGCAGTTCTTC.

This clone has a single count. The chain joins TRBV19 to TRBJ2-1, with 10 bases that match TRBD2. CDR1 is LNHDA and CDR2 is SQIVND in the germline V gene (reference sequence). V lost 4 bases, J lost 4 bases, and 10 bases stayed unmatched. The length of the CDR3 is 17 residues. In DNA form, the CDR3 reads TGTGCCAGTAGTAGCCAGCGGGAGGGCCTGAGATACAATGAGCAGTTCTTC. The encoded protein is CASSSQREGLRYNEQFF.

This clone was detected only once. CDR3 nucleotides: TGTGCCAGCAGTTACTCTACCATAGCGGGAGTCGAGACCCAGTACTTC. Translation: CASSYSTIAGVETQYF. The rearrangement joins TRBV6-5 to TRBJ2-5, with 9 nucleotides matching TRBD2. The CDR3 spans 16 residues. Germline CDR1 reads MNHEY; CDR2 reads SVGAGI. With 0 bases clipped from V and 5 bases from J, the junction kept 7 bases outside the gene matches.